This T cell receptor (beta chain) derives from a study of cytomegalovirus exposure and HLA in healthy donors. Study conclusions and caveats: Reports indicated that the classifier achieved high specificity and sensitivity in diagnosing cytomegalovirus status. Associated with cytomegalovirus, according to the listing, were 150 to 200 TCR beta chains. In the roughly 130 validation repertoires, a later analysis found that first-cohort TCR clusters tended to co-occur.

In the case of this clone: Its antigen is unknown.

Trimming shortened V by 3 bases and J by 0 bases, and 16 bases separated the two germline ends. Germline V gene lookup returns CDR1 SGDLS and CDR2 YYNGEE. This CDR3 comprises 17 residues. Libraries were prepared by immunoSEQ multiplex PCR; TCRdb keeps only in-frame clonotypes and omits some of them. This table has 75,000 to 95,000 clones, 95% to 98% appearing once. This receptor was identified in a man aged 18 to 30 in good health and CMV-seronegative. V is TRBV9 and J is TRBJ2-1, with TRBD2 as a possible D gene (5 bases). The sample comprised PBMCs. The CDR3 DNA follows: TGTGCCAGCAGCGCATCCCTAAGCGGAAGCTCCTACAATGAGCAGTTCTTC. Translation: CASSASLSGSSYNEQFF.